The clone carrying this TCR beta chain was seen a handful of times. The antigen is unknown. TCRbeta libraries were built with three rounds of nested PCR, modified from ARM-PCR. Using its own MiXCR run on the multiplex PCR reads, TCRdb lists one record per CDR3 protein. The data hold tens of thousands of distinct CDR3 sequences, with roughly three fifths observed a single time. The source of the sample is a study of tumor and adjacent non-tumor tissue in lung cancer. Turning to the study itself: Samples averaged around 4 million productive TCRbeta reads each. Findings of the study overall: Significantly higher TCR diversity was found in tumor than normal lung. In normal lung, the top 100 clones were significantly more dominant than in tumor.

RNA was extracted from bulk tissue without any cell sorting. Newly diagnosed lung cancer patients had thoracic surgery in China, August–late 2014, without prior chemotherapy. The material sequenced was lung tumor tissue. The TCR was taken from a man in his forties or fifties with non-small cell lung cancer.

Written as DNA, the CDR3 is TGTGCCAGCAGCATCCCTAGGGTGGGCCCAGATACGCAGTATTTT. Translated, it gives CASSIPRVGPDTQYF. V gene TRBV7-9 combines with J gene TRBJ2-3, with no clear D. Germline CDR1 is SEHNR and CDR2 is FQNEAQ (reference sequence). The V end lost 5 bases, the J end lost 4 bases, and 16 bases lay between the germline ends. There are 15 residues in the CDR3.